What follows are 29 T cell receptor beta chains derived from one specimen sequenced in a study of CD8 T cells in Susac syndrome. cDNA came from about 0.5 to 1 ug RNA primed by random hexamers. TCRdb re-called the immunoSEQ multiplex PCR reads through MiXCR, storing one row per CDR3 protein. The sample contains about 250,000 distinct CDR3 sequences, around 93% of which appear only once. The sequenced sample consisted of CD4+ T cells from PBMCs. These receptor sequences come from a human donor with multiple sclerosis.

This sequence joins TRBV12-3 or TRBV12-4 and TRBJ1-1; 11 bases agree with TRBD1. The CDR3 runs to 13 residues. After removal of 1 base from V and 11 bases from J, the junction contained 3 bases not matched to a gene. CDR3 DNA: TGTGCCAGCAGTTTAGGGACAGGGGGCTCGGCTTTCTTT. Residues: CASSLGTGGSAFF.

The V gene is TRBV29-1, the J gene TRBJ2-5; D is perhaps TRBD1 or TRBD2 (5 bases each). This CDR3 contains 13 residues. V shed 4 bases and J shed 1 base, with 10 bases lying between them. Germline V gene lookup returns CDR1 SQVTM and CDR2 ANQGSEA. The CDR3 nucleotides read TGCAGCGTTGGAGGGACGGCCCAAGAGACCCAGTACTTC. Residues: CSVGGTAQETQYF.

This chain uses TRBV19 with TRBJ1-4; D gene uncertain. Germline CDR1 and CDR2: LNHDA and SQIVND (reference sequence). The V end was cut by 7 bases, the J end by 1 base, with 10 bases between. The CDR3 has 14 amino acids. The CDR3: CASNRPGTNEKLFF. The CDR3 region has the DNA TGTGCCAGTAATCGTCCGGGAACTAATGAAAAACTGTTTTTT.

V usage is TRBV28 and J usage is TRBJ1-2; D remains ambiguous. The CDR3 extends over 13 amino acids. Deletions cut 7 bases from V and 7 bases from J, with 16 bases between. Germline V gives CDR1 MDHEN, CDR2 SYDVKM. For the CDR3, the DNA is TGTGCCAGCACTGGCTCGGGAGAGAGTGGCTACACCTTC. Translation gives CASTGSGESGYTF.

The V and J genes are TRBV5-1 and TRBJ1-1; 12 nucleotides align to TRBD1. Per germline, CDR1 SGHRS and CDR2 YFSETQ. Unmatched junction bases numbered 9, after V lost 3 bases and J lost 3 bases. The CDR3 extends over 17 amino acids. The CDR3 region is CASSYGTGGAGDTEAFF. In DNA form, the CDR3 reads TGCGCCAGCAGCTACGGGACAGGGGGCGCCGGGGACACTGAAGCTTTCTTT.

This chain uses TRBV6-5 with TRBJ1-5; perhaps TRBD1 as D (6 bases). The CDR3 spans 15 residues. The germline V gene encodes CDR1 MNHEY and CDR2 SVGAGI. V lost 6 bases and J 0 bases, leaving 12 bases between the germline ends. CDR3 DNA sequence: TGTGCCAGCAGCTCCACAGGGTCTAGCAATCAGCCCCAGCATTTT. Amino acids: CASSSTGSSNQPQHF.

The J gene is TRBJ1-6, the V gene TRBV19, with D perhaps matching TRBD1 (5 bases). CDR1 and CDR2 from the germline V gene are LNHDA and SQIVND (reference sequence). The CDR3 length is 14 residues. Trimming removed 6 bases at V and 8 bases at J, with 14 bases between. The CDR3 sequence is CASRSQEGHSPLHF. The CDR3 DNA reads TGTGCCAGTAGATCACAGGAGGGGCATTCACCCCTCCACTTT. Full variable domain (outside the CDR3, taken from reference TRBV19 and TRBJ1-6): DGGITQSPKYLFRKEGQNVTLSCEQNLNHDAMYWYRQDPGQGLRLIYYSQIVNDFQKGDIAEGYSVSREKKESFPLTVTSAQKNPTAFYLCASRSQEGHSPLHFGNGTRLTVT.

The CDR3 coding sequence is TGTGCCAGCATGGAGCTTGTCTACGAGCAGTACGTC. It specifies CASMELVYEQYV. The chain recombines TRBV21-1 with TRBJ2-7. TRBV21-1 is classified as a pseudogene. The CDR3 sequence is 12 residues long.

This chain links TRBV5-1 with TRBJ1-1; D perhaps matches TRBD1 (5 bases). The germline V gene has CDR1 SGHRS and CDR2 YFSETQ. The ends were cut back, 5 bases at V and 1 base at J, with 9 bases in the middle. This CDR3 comprises 13 residues. CDR3 residues: CASRETANTEAFF. The CDR3 coding sequence is TGCGCCAGCAGAGAGACAGCGAACACTGAAGCTTTCTTT.

J is TRBJ2-3 and V is TRBV29-1, with 8 bases identical to TRBD2. V was clipped by 4 bases and J by 6 bases; unmatched bases: 12. Per germline, CDR1 SQVTM and CDR2 ANQGSEA. This CDR3 has 15 residues. The CDR3 nucleotides are TGCAGCGTTGGAGTCTCTAGCGGGTCATTGGATACGCAGTATTTT. It codes for CSVGVSSGSLDTQYF.

The chain has TRBV5-6 and TRBJ2-2; D call uncertain. The germline V gene has CDR1 SGHDT and CDR2 YYEEEE. The CDR3 sequence is 16 residues long. Deletions cut 4 bases from V and 3 bases from J, with 16 bases between. The CDR3 loop is CASSRAAERDTGELFF. The CDR3 DNA sequence: TGTGCCAGCAGCCGGGCGGCAGAAAGGGACACCGGGGAGCTGTTTTTT.

The V and J genes are TRBV3-1 and TRBJ1-1; D gene unclear. This CDR3 spans 13 amino acids. V gave up 1 base and J gave up 8 bases, with 11 bases separating them. Germline-derived CDR1 and CDR2 are LGHDT and YNNKEL (reference sequence). CDR3 loop: CASSQGPKTEAFF. The CDR3 nucleotides read TGTGCCAGCAGCCAAGGGCCGAAAACCGAAGCTTTCTTT.

This clonotype was recorded only once. The chain joins TRBV25-1 to TRBJ1-6; TRBD1 matches 8 bases. From germline, CDR1 is MGHDK and CDR2 SYGVNS. The CDR3 is made up of 15 amino acids. V trimming: 7 bases; J trimming: 6 bases; junction bases outside the gene matches: 8. The CDR3 is CASTPTGVPNSPLHF. For the CDR3, the DNA is TGTGCCAGCACCCCGACAGGGGTCCCTAATTCACCCCTCCACTTT.

The V gene is TRBV12-3 or TRBV12-4, the J gene TRBJ1-6; no definite D call. V was clipped by 2 bases and J by 7 bases, with 9 bases between them. The CDR3 covers 14 residues. DNA for the CDR3: TGTGCCAGCAGTTTATACGAAGGGAATTCACCCCTCCACTTT. It codes for CASSLYEGNSPLHF.

The chain uses TRBV4-1 and TRBJ2-7; D is perhaps TRBD1 (6 bases). The CDR3 runs to 20 residues. Germline CDR1 and CDR2: MGHRA and YSYEKL. Deletions cut 0 bases from V and 3 bases from J, with 27 bases between. The CDR3 nucleotides read TGCGCCAGCAGCCAAGATTTCGCTTCAGGGGCGGATGTTTTTTTCTACGAGCAGTACTTC. The encoded protein is CASSQDFASGADVFFYEQYF.

The genes are TRBV2 and TRBJ2-5, with D unresolved. Trimming removed 4 bases from V and 4 bases from J, with 19 bases in between. Germline CDR1 reads SNHLY; CDR2 reads FYNNEI. The CDR3 totals 16 residues. CDR3 amino acids: CASSVESQIPPETQYF. In DNA, the CDR3 is TGTGCCAGCAGTGTCGAATCACAGATTCCTCCAGAGACCCAGTACTTC.

The chain employs TRBV30 and TRBJ2-3; D gene uncertain. Germline V gene lookup returns CDR1 GTSNPN and CDR2 SVGIG (reference sequence). With 2 bases removed from V and 4 bases from J, the gap between germline ends came to 13 bases. The CDR3 is 14 residues long. The CDR3 DNA follows: TGTGCCTGGAGTTCCGGTTTTAGGGCAGATACGCAGTATTTT. Residues: CAWSSGFRADTQYF.

This clonotype was seen once. This sequence joins TRBV7-9 and TRBJ2-2, with TRBD1 identical over 10 bases. Trimming removed 1 base from V and 3 bases from J; junction bases left unmatched: 11. Germline V gene sequence: CDR1 SEHNR, CDR2 FQNEAQ (reference sequence). The CDR3 runs to 19 residues. The CDR3 coding sequence is TGTGCCAGCAGCTTAGTGTTGGGACAGGGGACTACATACACCGGGGAGCTGTTTTTT. The encoded protein is CASSLVLGQGTTYTGELFF. The full variable domain, completed using reference TRBV7-9 and TRBJ2-2, is DTGVSQNPRHKITKRGQNVTFRCDPISEHNRLYWYRQTLGQGPEFLTYFQNEAQLEKSRLLSDRFSAERPKGSFSTLEIQRTEQGDSAMYLCASSLVLGQGTTYTGELFFGEGSRLTVL.

The rearrangement uses TRBV5-1 and TRBJ2-5, with unresolved D. The CDR3 is 12 amino acids. Germline values: CDR1 SGHRS, CDR2 YFSETQ. Trimming shortened V by 4 bases and J by 4 bases, and 8 bases separated the two germline ends. CDR3 in amino acids: CASSGIGETQYF. The CDR3 DNA reads as TGCGCCAGCAGCGGGATAGGAGAGACCCAGTACTTC. The entire variable domain, with the rest obtained from reference TRBV5-1 and TRBJ2-5, is as follows: KAGVTQTPRYLIKTRGQQVTLSCSPISGHRSVSWYQQTPGQGLQFLFEYFSETQRNKGNFPGRFSGRQFSNSRSEMNVSTLELGDSALYLCASSGIGETQYFGPGTRLLVL.

This clonotype appeared a single time. This sequence joins TRBV7-2 and TRBJ1-5; TRBD1 aligns across 7 bases. The ends lost 5 bases at V and 4 bases at J; junction bases unmatched: 8. The CDR3 is 15 amino acids. Per the germline V gene, CDR1 is SGHTA and CDR2 is FQGNSA. The chain's CDR3 is CASSPIRDRNQPQHF. DNA for the CDR3: TGTGCCAGCAGCCCAATCCGGGACAGAAATCAGCCCCAGCATTTT.

This chain links TRBV29-1 with TRBJ1-1; TRBD1 matches 9 bases. Germline CDR1 SQVTM, CDR2 ANQGSEA. The length of the CDR3 is 13 residues. J was trimmed by 1 base and V by 7 bases; bases with no gene match: 4. The CDR3 protein is CSGGQGPNTEAFF. The CDR3, as DNA: TGCAGCGGCGGACAGGGGCCGAACACTGAAGCTTTCTTT.

The CDR3 nucleotides read TGTGCCAGCAGTGGTACTAGCGGGACCTACGAGCAGTACGTC. As protein: CASSGTSGTYEQYV. The chain has TRBV6-1 and TRBJ2-7; 10 bases match TRBD2. The CDR3 is 14 residues long. Germline-derived CDR1 and CDR2 are MNHNS and SASEGT. V dropped 4 bases and J dropped 2; count of bases not matched to a gene: 2.

This clonotype showed up just a few times. The genes are TRBV5-4 and TRBJ2-6; D is uncertain. The CDR3 is 14 amino acids. V was shortened by 0 bases and J by 2 bases, with 3 bases between the two germline ends. Germline V gene sequence: CDR1 SGHNT, CDR2 YYREEE (reference sequence). The CDR3 spells CASSLEAGANVLTF. CDR3 bases: TGTGCCAGCAGCTTGGAGGCTGGGGCCAACGTCCTGACTTTC.

The chain combines TRBV18 with TRBJ1-2; tentatively, D is TRBD1 (5 bases). CDR3 length equals 14 residues. Trimming cost V 2 bases and J 3 bases, with 10 bases left between them. Germline assignment: CDR1 KGHSH and CDR2 LQKENI. CDR3 coding DNA: TGTGCCAGCTCACCAGGGGGACTGGACTATGGCTACACCTTC. Protein: CASSPGGLDYGYTF.

This chain connects TRBV29-1 to TRBJ1-2; a possible D gene is TRBD1 (5 bases). Germline V gene lookup returns CDR1 SQVTM and CDR2 ANQGSEA. The V end lost 6 bases, the J end lost 6 bases, and 17 bases lay between the germline ends. The CDR3 is made up of 13 amino acids. The CDR3 coding sequence is TGCAGCGTGAACCTGTGGGGGAAAGATGGCTACACCTTC. Translation: CSVNLWGKDGYTF.

V is TRBV3-1 and J is TRBJ2-2; unclear D gene. The CDR3 spans 14 residues. Germline loops: CDR1 LGHDT, CDR2 YNNKEL (reference sequence). Trimming pared 4 bases from V and 5 bases from J, leaving 11 bases between. The chain's CDR3 is CASSLIQNTGELFF. In nucleotides, the CDR3 is TGTGCCAGCAGCCTCATTCAGAATACCGGGGAGCTGTTTTTT.

V and J are TRBV29-1 and TRBJ1-1, with D unclear. CDR1 and CDR2 from the germline V gene are SQVTM and ANQGSEA. The CDR3 runs to 13 residues. V was clipped by 6 bases and J by 0 bases, with 11 bases between them. Written as DNA, the CDR3 is TGCAGCGTCGCAGGTTCCATGAACACTGAAGCTTTCTTT. Translated, it gives CSVAGSMNTEAFF.

The V call is TRBV4-2, the J call TRBJ2-5; 8 bases agree with TRBD1. CDR3 length: 15 amino acids. J lost 5 bases, V lost 4 bases, and 9 bases had no gene match. Germline loops: CDR1 LGHNA, CDR2 YNFKEQ. CDR3 DNA: TGTGCCAGCAGCCGGGCAGGGGGCGTAGGGGAGACCCAGTACTTC. Translated: CASSRAGGVGETQYF.

The J gene is TRBJ1-3, the V gene TRBV29-1, with 8 nucleotides matching TRBD1. The CDR3 covers 13 residues. Trimming at V came to 7 bases and at J to 2 bases, leaving 4 bases not matched to a gene. In germline, CDR1 is SQVTM, CDR2 ANQGSEA. DNA for the CDR3: TGCAGCGCTTTGGACAGGGCTGGAAACACCATATATTTT. Translation gives CSALDRAGNTIYF.